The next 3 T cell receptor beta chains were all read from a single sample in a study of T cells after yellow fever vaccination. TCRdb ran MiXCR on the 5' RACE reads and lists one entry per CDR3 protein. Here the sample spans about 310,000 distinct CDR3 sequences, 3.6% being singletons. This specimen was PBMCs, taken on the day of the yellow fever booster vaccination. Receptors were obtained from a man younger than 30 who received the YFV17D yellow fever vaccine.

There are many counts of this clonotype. CDR3 DNA sequence: TGTGCGACAGTGGACGGAATTTACACAGATACGCAGTATTTT. Translating it yields CATVDGIYTDTQYF. The V gene is TRBV7-2, the J gene TRBJ2-3; maybe TRBD1 (5 bases). The CDR3 extends over 14 amino acids. Germline CDR1 SGHTA, CDR2 FQGNSA.

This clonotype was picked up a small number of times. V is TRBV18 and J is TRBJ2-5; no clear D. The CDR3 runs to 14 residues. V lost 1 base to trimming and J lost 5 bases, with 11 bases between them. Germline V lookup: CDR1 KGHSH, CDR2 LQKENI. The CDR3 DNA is TGTGCCAGCTCACCACTGGCCCGCACGGAGACCCAGTACTTC. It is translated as CASSPLARTETQYF.

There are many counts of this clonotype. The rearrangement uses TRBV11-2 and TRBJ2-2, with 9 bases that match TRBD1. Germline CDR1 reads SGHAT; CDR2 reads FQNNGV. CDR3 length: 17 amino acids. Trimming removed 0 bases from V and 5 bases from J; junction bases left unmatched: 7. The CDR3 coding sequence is TGTGCCAGCAGCTTAGAGGGGACAGGGATAATGACCGGGGAGCTGTTTTTT. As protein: CASSLEGTGIMTGELFF.